These 22 T cell receptor beta chains were all obtained from the same sample, sequenced in a study of identical twins. TCRdb reprocessed the 5' RACE reads via MiXCR and lists one record per CDR3 protein. Of about 390,000 distinct CDR3 sequences in the sample, about 10% were seen once. Material: naive T cells sorted from blood. Receptors originate from a woman between 50 and 59 years old in good health.

This clonotype has more than one count but fewer than ten. This chain uses TRBV27 with TRBJ1-5, with D uncertain. The V end was cut by 8 bases, the J end by 0 bases, with 11 bases between. Looked up from germline, CDR1 is MNHEY and CDR2 is SMNVEV (reference sequence). The CDR3 consists of 14 residues. For the CDR3, the DNA is TGTGCCAGCGGGTTCGGGGATAGCAATCAGCCCCAGCATTTT. Protein: CASGFGDSNQPQHF.

The rearrangement uses TRBV6-2 or TRBV6-3 and TRBJ1-1; D unresolved. Trimming stripped 5 bases from V and 2 bases from J, with 12 bases between. The CDR3 length is 14 residues. Germline-derived CDR1 and CDR2 are MNHEY and SVGEGT. The chain's CDR3 is CASSLPGRNTEAFF. The CDR3 DNA is TGTGCCAGCAGTCTCCCGGGCAGAAACACTGAAGCTTTCTTT.

This clonotype was seen only once. The CDR3 DNA follows: TGTGCCAGCAGCTTTCTAGCGGGAGGGGAGACCCAGTACTTC. It encodes CASSFLAGGETQYF. The V call is TRBV7-9, the J call TRBJ2-5; 12 bases fit TRBD2. The CDR3 is 14 amino acids. V trimming: 3 bases; J trimming: 5 bases; junction bases outside the gene matches: 1. From germline, CDR1 is SEHNR and CDR2 FQNEAQ (reference sequence).

The chain links TRBV20-1 to TRBJ1-2; D gene ambiguous. The length of the CDR3 is 8 residues. Germline CDR1 reads DFQATT; CDR2 reads SNEGSKA (reference sequence). In DNA, the CDR3 is TGCAGGGGGAATGGCTACACCTTC. This codes for CRGNGYTF.

The chain joins TRBV5-5 to TRBJ2-2, with 15 bases identical to TRBD2. V shed 4 bases, J shed 2 bases, and the junction held 6 bases outside the gene matches. The germline gives CDR1 SGHKS, CDR2 YYEKEE (reference sequence). This CDR3 region has 18 residues. CDR3 residues: CASSPRTSGGGNTGELFF. CDR3 coding DNA: TGTGCCAGCAGCCCACGGACTAGCGGGGGGGGAAACACCGGGGAGCTGTTTTTT.

In its sample, this clonotype was seen a few times. V and J are TRBV7-9 and TRBJ1-4; D possibly corresponds to TRBD1 (5 bases). V was cut by 5 bases and J by 4 bases, with 14 bases left in between. CDR1 and CDR2 (germline): SEHNR, FQNEAQ (reference sequence). The CDR3 runs 15 residues. CDR3 region: CASSLTGPGNEKLFF. The CDR3 coding sequence is TGTGCCAGCAGCCTAACAGGTCCTGGTAATGAAAAACTGTTTTTT.

This clonotype has ten or more counts. The rearrangement links TRBV2 to TRBJ2-1; TRBD2 is a possible D gene (6 bases). Deletions cut 8 bases from V and 8 bases from J, with 13 bases between. Germline V CDR1 and CDR2: SNHLY, FYNNEI. CDR3 size: 12 residues. Here the CDR3 DNA reads TGTGCCAGCGGAGGGACTGAGTATGAGCAGTTCTTC. The encoded protein is CASGGTEYEQFF. Full variable domain (remainder filled in from reference TRBV2 and TRBJ2-1): EPEVTQTPSHQVTQMGQEVILRCVPISNHLYFYWYRQILGQKVEFLVSFYNNEISEKSEIFDDQFSVERPDGSNFTLKIRSTKLEDSAMYFCASGGTEYEQFFGPGTRLTVL.

This clonotype was seen many times. This rearrangement joins TRBV24-1 to TRBJ2-1; 12 bases map to TRBD2. Trimming at V came to 9 bases and at J to 0 bases, leaving 11 bases not matched to a gene. CDR3 size: 18 residues. The germline CDR1 and CDR2 sequences are KGHDR and SFDVKD. DNA for the CDR3: TGTGCCACCGGTTTGGGGCTAGCGGGAGGGAGCTCCTACAATGAGCAGTTCTTC. Amino acids: CATGLGLAGGSSYNEQFF.

This clonotype was counted at least ten times. The chain carries TRBV6-1 and TRBJ2-5; 7 positions match TRBD2. The J segment lost 4 bases and the V segment lost 4 bases, leaving 12 bases of the junction unmatched. This CDR3 contains 16 residues. Germline assignment: CDR1 MNHNS and CDR2 SASEGT. In DNA, the CDR3 is TGTGCCAGCAGTGTAGGAGGCGGGAGTGGATCAGAGACCCAGTACTTC. It is translated as CASSVGGGSGSETQYF.

In its sample, this clonotype was seen a few times. This chain joins TRBV5-1 and TRBJ2-1; tentatively, D is TRBD2 (6 bases). The CDR3 loop spans 15 amino acids. Looked up from germline, CDR1 is SGHRS and CDR2 is YFSETQ. Trimming removed 0 bases at V and 5 bases at J, with 12 bases between. The CDR3 bases are TGCGCCAGCAGCTTGGTGTCGGGAGAACACAATGAGCAGTTCTTC. As protein: CASSLVSGEHNEQFF.

CDR3 nucleotide sequence: TGTGCCAGCAGCTTCGAGAATACCGGGACGATTAATTCACCCCTCCACTTT. Its translation: CASSFENTGTINSPLHF. The chain has TRBV11-2 and TRBJ1-6; D perhaps matches TRBD1 (5 bases). Germline CDR1 and CDR2: SGHAT and FQNNGV. V lost 3 bases and J 6 bases, leaving 18 bases between the germline ends. The CDR3 is 17 residues long.

The table lists this clonotype with a few counts. J is TRBJ2-7 and V is TRBV29-1, with D possibly being TRBD1 (6 bases). There are 11 residues in the CDR3. The V and J ends lost 7 bases and 3 bases respectively, with 10 bases between them. Germline V gene data show CDR1 as SQVTM and CDR2 as ANQGSEA. CDR3 sequence reads: CSAQQGYEQYV. CDR3 bases: TGCAGCGCCCAACAGGGCTACGAGCAGTACGTC.

In this sample, this clonotype turned up many times. The V gene is TRBV5-1, the J gene TRBJ1-1; D is unresolved. V was cut by 1 base and J by 1 base, with 11 bases left in between. From germline, CDR1 is SGHRS and CDR2 YFSETQ. The CDR3 is 15 amino acids. The CDR3 DNA reads as TGCGCCAGCAGCTTGATGGTGAACGAGAACACTGAAGCTTTCTTT. Its protein is CASSLMVNENTEAFF.

This clonotype was seen only a few times. The gene calls are TRBV19 and TRBJ2-1; D is perhaps TRBD1 (6 bases). CDR1 and CDR2 (germline): LNHDA, SQIVND (reference sequence). The V and J ends lost 4 bases and 2 bases respectively, with 12 bases between them. CDR3 length equals 15 residues. CDR3 in DNA: TGTGCCAGTAGTACGGACAGCTTTACCTACAATGAGCAGTTCTTC. Translated, it gives CASSTDSFTYNEQFF.

The chain links TRBV12-3 or TRBV12-4 to TRBJ2-3; 9 bases match TRBD1. Germline trimming cut 7 bases from V and 1 base from J; bases unmatched to any gene: 6. The length of the CDR3 is 15 residues. The CDR3 nucleotides are TGTGCCAGCACCCCGACAGGGGGGGGCACAGATACGCAGTATTTT. Translation: CASTPTGGGTDTQYF.

The genes are TRBV5-1 and TRBJ1-1; D unresolved. The V gene lost 1 base and the J gene lost 1 base, with 14 bases spanning the gap. Germline V CDR1 and CDR2: SGHRS, YFSETQ. This CDR3 comprises 16 residues. CDR3 in DNA: TGCGCCAGCAGCTTGATTCACGCGTCGCCGAACACTGAAGCTTTCTTT. This codes for CASSLIHASPNTEAFF.

Note on this clonotype: This clone may be a read error of a much larger clone one base away. This chain links TRBV12-3 or TRBV12-4 with TRBJ1-2, with D uncertain. This CDR3 contains 12 residues. Here the CDR3 DNA reads TGTGCCAGCAGTTTCGACAACTATGGCTACCCCTTC. Residues: CASSFDNYGYPF.

This clonotype was counted ten times or more. CDR3: CASTHGGGASGANVLTF. CDR3 nucleotide sequence: TGTGCCAGCACCCACGGAGGGGGCGCTTCCGGGGCCAACGTCCTGACTTTC. V and J are TRBV6-2 or TRBV6-3 and TRBJ2-6, with a weak D call TRBD1 (7 bases). With 7 bases removed from V and 4 bases from J, the gap between germline ends came to 20 bases. The germline gives CDR1 MNHEY, CDR2 SVGEGT. The length of the CDR3 is 17 residues.

This CDR3 is CASSLRVRGDESGGYTF. CDR3 bases: TGCGCCAGCAGCTTGCGAGTCAGGGGGGACGAGTCTGGTGGCTACACCTTC. V is TRBV5-1 and J is TRBJ1-2; 7 bases line up with TRBD1. Germline V gene sequence: CDR1 SGHRS, CDR2 YFSETQ. This CDR3 is built from 17 residues. The trim removed 1 base at V and 7 bases at J, leaving 16 bases unmatched.

V usage is TRBV13 and J usage is TRBJ2-3, with a tentative D call TRBD1 (6 bases). V lost 0 bases and J 2 bases, leaving 12 bases between the germline ends. Germline assignment: CDR1 PRHDT and CDR2 FYEKMQ (reference sequence). There are 16 residues in the CDR3. The CDR3 spells CASSLGGGRDTDTQYF. The DNA of the CDR3 is TGTGCCAGCAGCTTAGGAGGGGGAAGGGACACAGATACGCAGTATTTT.

This clonotype was counted ten times or more. The chain links TRBV5-1 to TRBJ2-1, with 8 bases matching TRBD2. The CDR3 is 14 amino acids. CDR1 SGHRS and CDR2 YFSETQ come from the germline V gene. V gave up 0 bases and J gave up 9 bases; unmatched junction bases: 5. DNA of the CDR3: TGCGCCAGCAGCTTGGGGGGACTAGGAGCTGAGCAGTTCTTC. As protein: CASSLGGLGAEQFF.

This clonotype was seen a handful of times. V gene TRBV2 combines with J gene TRBJ2-2; D not certain. In germline, CDR1 is SNHLY, CDR2 FYNNEI. The CDR3 covers 16 residues. The ends were cut back, 3 bases at V and 1 base at J, with 12 bases in the middle. CDR3 DNA: TGTGCCAGCAGTGATTCGGGTTTGGGGAACACCGGGGAGCTGTTTTTT. Protein sequence: CASSDSGLGNTGELFF.